This TCR beta chain was documented in a study of cytomegalovirus exposure and HLA in healthy donors (dated by TCRdb to 2016 to 2017). Some background on the complete study: An earlier analysis of some 600 of the donors reported about 300 Gb of sequence data and 100 million to 120 million unique TCR beta sequences obtained from around 170 million T cells. Roughly 300 gigabases of sequencing data and approximately 91 million unique TCR sequences made up an early release that covered roughly 670 HLA-typed donors. The genetic ancestry cluster associated with self-reported Caucasian donors included over 80% of the 398 genotyped donors. The study aimed to test whether signatures of past pathogen exposure could be identified by cataloging public T cell receptors. The T cell repertoires of several hundred subjects were profiled by immunosequencing and related to cytomegalovirus serostatus. Besides the first cohort of more than 650 subjects, a separate validation cohort made up of about 120 different subjects was used. High-throughput TCR immunosequencing, statistical association of individual TCRs with disease status, and machine learning were combined to predict cytomegalovirus infection status. A later analysis re-examined previously published TCR beta repertoires from over 500 donors and added high-resolution HLA genotyping to investigate patterns of TCR occurrence. Rather than using new phenotypic data, the later analysis identified candidate immune exposures from TCR beta sequences and from how often those sequences occurred across donors. An earlier analysis of approximately 580 of the donors used high-throughput TCR beta sequencing to judge whether each TCR beta V gene segment behaved as functional or pseudogenic. Donor age, sex, ethnicity and CMV serostatus were compiled alongside the repertoire data. A later genetic analysis used genome-wide SNP genotypes for about three fifths of the roughly 700 donors, treating that subset as a discovery cohort. Every repertoire in the discovery cohort had been generated on one and the same sequencing platform. HLA typing included class I and class II loci at four-digit resolution. The number of donors typed differed by locus, with roughly 629-640 for A, B, C, DRB1 and DQB1, around 520 for DQA1, 606 for DPA1, and some 440 for DPB1. Four to six DR-DQ haplotypes were handled as single units for association and clustering, since linkage in the cohort was strong. Among 300 to 450 genotyped donors of the cohort, an average of roughly 240,000 unique TCR beta nucleotide sequences were sequenced per donor, roughly a sixth of them non-productive.

General conclusions and limits of the study: Most TCR sequences were seen in very few donors, while some public TCRs were found in many individuals. Because counts were too low, approximately 18 rarely observed V segments, including chromosome 9 orphons, were excluded from the earlier analysis of under 650 of the donors. In a later genetic analysis, fewer N-insertions in productive TCRs were reported among donors in an Asian-associated ancestry cluster than the roughly 700-donor mean. The presence/absence analyses assumed that sequencing depth was roughly uniform across donors, and that assumption may not be true. Because some donors lacked HLA typing at each locus, the association tests relied only on the typed subset. Broadly in line with IMGT annotations, most TCR beta V segments showed up in productive rearrangements about 90% or about 30% of the time in an earlier analysis of several hundred of the donors. CMV serostatus was the only immune exposure information available for the cohort. A later genetic analysis associated a missense DCLRE1C variant with V-gene and J-gene trimming of TCR beta chains, and an independent cohort replicated the association. In a later analysis, most CMV-associated TCR beta chains were found to appear HLA-restricted, with HLA associations seemingly driven largely by CMV exposure. A few of the identified cytomegalovirus-associated TCR beta chains were confirmed in vitro to be specific for cytomegalovirus antigens. Only TCR beta chains were sequenced in this cohort, and the absence of alpha or paired-chain data limited detectable features. The study listed approximately 150 TCR beta chains as associated with cytomegalovirus. According to a later analysis, TCR association rates differed among HLA loci, with DRB1 alleles showing the most associated TCRs and HLA-C alleles showing the fewest. A further reported finding was that TCR beta sequences accurately predicted the HLA-A and HLA-B alleles for most subjects in the first cohort. Several of the top co-occurrence clusters appeared to be linked to parvovirus B19, influenza, CMV and Epstein-Barr virus, according to a later analysis. The authors suggested that the approach could potentially be extended to other disease states and immunological phenotypes. A cluster of highly shared sequence variants was judged likely to be a technical artifact of the sequencing pipeline. Strong co-occurrence of HLA alleles, especially DR and DQ, made assigning TCR associations to individual alleles difficult. Specific HLA alleles were associated with more than 15,000 TCR beta sequences at a false discovery rate of 0.05 in a later analysis. In both the original and validation cohorts, the classifier was reported to diagnose cytomegalovirus status with high specificity and sensitivity. Correlated functional status among segregating V segments might reflect linkage disequilibrium, but an unknown experimental factor could not be ruled out. Some IMGT-functional V segments, including TRBV6-2 and TRBV6-3, could not be told apart with the 87-base-pair reads, so those segments were excluded. In a later analysis, HLA-associated TCR beta chains were found to be more clonally expanded and to have lower generation probabilities than equally common non-associated chains.

In regard to this clone: The antigen this receptor binds is unknown. No base quality information exists; no much larger clone differs at one position.

The cysteine opens and the phenylalanine closes a CDR3 of 15 amino acids. CDR3 DNA only is kept here, 45 bases in frame from base 1. The germline V gene provides CDR1 SGHTA and CDR2 FQGNSA. V gives up 5 bases and J gives up 5 bases, and the segment between their germline ends measures 18 bases. Libraries were constructed by the immunoSEQ multiplex PCR assay. A mixture of 60 forward primers for TCR Vbeta segments and 13 reverse primers for TCR Jbeta segments was used in the multiplex PCR. A multiplex PCR assay on genomic DNA amplified the CDR3 region of rearranged TCR beta genes. On the Illumina HiSeq System, the amplified TCR beta libraries were sequenced as 87-base-pair reads. The source study handled its data this way. A later analysis tallied 80 million to 95 million unique TCR beta chains across the approximately 670 repertoires, and about 12 million of those chains were shared by two or more donors. Raw reads were error-corrected and collapsed into unique sequences with a nearest-neighbor algorithm that merged closely related sequences to remove PCR and sequencing errors. To assign V, D and J gene segments, CDR3 sequences were aligned to IMGT reference sequences. For a sequence to be retained, at least a six-nucleotide match to both a V gene segment and a J gene segment was required. A rearrangement was called productive if the CDR3 had no stop codons and remained in frame with V and J, and every other rearrangement was called non-productive. CDR3 was defined according to IMGT convention as the region running from the second conserved V-encoded cysteine to the conserved J-encoded phenylalanine. The earlier analysis of about 590 of the donors excluded sequences that lacked an unambiguous match to a single V gene segment. In an earlier analysis of approximately 500 of the donors, a V segment was called functional when productive rearrangements were above 56.7%, and segregating when the standard deviation between donors exceeded 5%. A statistical classification framework was built for diagnosing cytomegalovirus status from the catalog of TCR beta chain sequences. A later analysis assigned V and J genes by comparing TCR nucleotide sequences with IMGT/GENE-DB human TR gene sequences. The TCRdist pipeline was used in a later analysis to assign CDR3 sequences and most-parsimonious VDJ recombination scenarios. A later analysis defined each TCR beta chain by its CDR3 amino acid sequence plus V-gene family, and excluded reads lacking a unique V-gene family. As a way to deal with suspected cross-contamination and a sequencing artifact, a later analysis dropped 450 to 600 nucleotide sequences that were highly shared and had low generation probability. In a later analysis, a clonal expansion index for each public chain was calculated from normalized within-repertoire ranks of inferred template counts. In a later analysis, generation probabilities were computed using a VDJ recombination model fitted to out-of-frame rearrangements, and the results were checked against IGoR. In a later analysis, hypergeometric tests were used to score TCR-TCR, TCR-HLA and TCR-CMV co-occurrence, with a repertoire-size bias correction applied to TCR pairs. In a later analysis, false discovery rates were estimated by permuting HLA or CMV assignments 20 times. A later analysis grouped co-occurring TCRs with DBSCAN, adding TCRdist sequence similarity when clustering within HLA-allele-positive subsets. Repertoires with fewer than 30,000 or more than 120,000 public chains, plus five repertoires with anomalous nucleotide sharing, were excluded from co-occurrence clustering. TCRdb took over this immuneACCESS table, retaining in-frame rearrangements with V and J assigned. Such tables are incomplete; in checked studies, under half of the missing clones stem from an unresolved V gene, and the remainder is unexplained. V, J and clone size are taken as reported in that table, and D and trimming were inferred from the DNA itself. The sample table lists about 90,000 clones, 75% to 80% of them with a count of one. The ten most abundant clones make up around 4.3% of the sample.

In total, fewer than 750 healthy bone marrow donors made up the cohort. At the time of sampling, every cohort member was nominally healthy, though immune exposures that went unrecorded were likely present. The donor was CMV seropositive and was included in the group of 270 or so seropositive cohort members. A peripheral blood sample was provided by each donor, and peripheral blood mononuclear cells were used for TCR beta sequencing. Genomic DNA was extracted from the blood cell samples with the Qiagen DNeasy Blood Extraction Kit. Sequenced sample: PBMCs. This sequence uses TRBV7-2 and TRBJ2-5; TRBD2 could be the D gene, as 6 bases match. The source is a woman aged 40 to 50 in good health and CMV-seropositive. Here the CDR3 is given as CASSRGALEGETQYF. The sequenced DNA is TGTGCCAGCAGCCGAGGGGCCCTGGAGGGGGAGACCCAGTACTTC.